The rows below give T cell receptor beta chains drawn from one sample of a study of blood T cell repertoires in COVID-19. This table comes from immunoSEQ multiplex PCR, and its TCRdb copy is limited to in-frame clones, with some not included. Of 250,000 to 300,000 clones in the sample, around 80% were seen once. Specimen: PBMCs or T cells enriched from blood (not recorded which). These receptors all stem from a man aged 30 to 39 with acute COVID-19. Both conserved end residues are part of each CDR3. The order of the fields is clone size, J gene, D gene, V gene, CDR3 length, CDR3 protein, CDR3 DNA. A D gene is named only where the DNA matches it firmly. For some rows the clone size is stated as once, few or many, or as a class when expanded; others skip it.

once | TRBJ2-1 | TRBD1 | TRBV5-1 | 13 | CASQGDPDNEQFF | TGTGCCAGCCAGGGGGACCCGGACAATGAGCAGTTCTTC
- | TRBJ1-1 | - | TRBV7-2 | 11 | CASSRRDTRVF | TGTGCCAGCAGCCGCCGGGACACCCGAGTCTTT
- | TRBJ2-1 | - | TRBV4-1 | 14 | CASSQVGSYNEQFF | TGCGCCAGCAGCCAAGTGGGCAGCTACAATGAGCAGTTCTTC
- | TRBJ2-1 | TRBD1 | TRBV2 | 15 | CASSAQTGVGNEQFF | TGTGCCAGCAGCGCTCAGACAGGGGTGGGCAATGAGCAGTTCTTC
- | TRBJ1-1 | - | TRBV19 | 14 | CASRPGHMNTEAFF | TGTGCCAGTAGGCCGGGACACATGAACACTGAAGCTTTCTTT
- | TRBJ2-3 | - | TRBV10-2 | 16 | CATTLGGLGRQDTQYF | TGCGCCACTACGTTGGGGGGACTGGGTCGTCAAGATACGCAGTATTTT
- | TRBJ2-2 | - | TRBV28 | 11 | CASSDTGELFF | TGTGCCAGCAGCGACACCGGGGAGCTGTTTTTT
- | TRBJ2-5 | TRBD2 | TRBV9 | 15 | CASSINSGRSETQYF | TGTGCCAGCAGTATAAATAGCGGGAGATCAGAGACCCAGTACTTC
- | TRBJ2-1 | TRBD2 | TRBV7-6 | 14 | CASSLVGGGNEQFF | TGTGCCAGCAGCTTAGTCGGGGGGGGCAATGAGCAGTTCTTC
once | TRBJ2-5 | TRBD1 | TRBV5-1 | 14 | CASSLTGGGETQYF | TGCGCCAGCAGCTTGACAGGGGGCGGTGAGACCCAGTACTTC
- | TRBJ2-3 | TRBD2 | TRBV4-1 | 18 | CASSPAGTSGGGGDTQYF | TGCGCCAGCAGCCCGGCCGGGACTAGCGGGGGGGGCGGGGATACGCAGTATTTT
- | TRBJ1-2 | TRBD1 | TRBV3-1/TRBV3-2 | 15 | CASRPGTGVDYGYTF | TGTGCCAGCAGGCCAGGGACAGGGGTGGACTATGGCTACACCTTC
- | TRBJ2-2 | - | TRBV6-5 | 13 | CASRKGVTGELFF | TGTGCCAGCAGGAAAGGGGTCACCGGGGAGCTGTTTTTT
- | TRBJ2-3 | - | TRBV10-1 | 12 | CASSRGTDTQYF | TGCGCCAGTTCGCGGGGAACAGATACGCAGTATTTT
- | TRBJ1-2 | - | TRBV6-6 | 16 | CASRGGETLGSYGYTF | TGTGCCAGCAGAGGGGGTGAGACATTGGGGTCGTATGGCTACACCTTC
- | TRBJ1-1 | TRBD1 | TRBV5-4 | 14 | CASSSGQVGTEAFF | TGTGCCAGCAGCTCGGGACAGGTGGGAACTGAAGCTTTCTTT
- | TRBJ1-2 | TRBD1 | TRBV2 | 13 | CASRSGQLYGYTF | TGTGCCAGCAGATCGGGACAGCTCTATGGCTACACCTTC
- | TRBJ2-1 | TRBD2 | TRBV6-6 | 16 | CASSSSGSGGANEQFF | TGTGCCAGCAGTTCATCCGGAAGCGGGGGGGCAAATGAGCAGTTCTTC
- | TRBJ1-5 | - | TRBV27 | 14 | CASGLDGVGQPQHF | TGTGCCAGCGGGCTTGACGGGGTCGGTCAGCCCCAGCATTTT
- | TRBJ1-2 | TRBD1 | TRBV6-5 | 13 | CASRATGNYGYTF | TGTGCCAGCAGAGCGACAGGGAACTATGGCTACACCTTC
- | TRBJ2-3 | - | TRBV25-1 | 15 | CASSDSRFPTDTQYF | TGTGCCAGCAGTGATAGTAGATTCCCCACAGATACGCAGTATTTT
- | TRBJ1-4 | TRBD1 | TRBV3-1/TRBV3-2 | 15 | CASSQRRQGSEKLFF | TGTGCCAGCAGCCAAAGACGACAGGGAAGCGAAAAACTGTTTTTT
- | TRBJ2-2 | - | TRBV3-1/TRBV3-2 | 13 | CASSPWNTGELFF | TGTGCCAGCAGCCCCTGGAACACCGGGGAGCTGTTTTTT
once | TRBJ1-4 | - | TRBV13 | 13 | CASSPRGREKLFF | TGTGCCAGCAGCCCTCGGGGTCGTGAAAAACTGTTTTTT
- | TRBJ1-1 | - | TRBV3-1/TRBV3-2 | 12 | CASSHQPGEAFF | TGTGCCAGCAGCCATCAACCAGGCGAAGCTTTCTTT
- | TRBJ2-3 | - | TRBV7-9 | 14 | CASSLAGRGDTQYF | TGTGCCAGCAGCTTAGCAGGAAGGGGGGATACGCAGTATTTT
- | TRBJ1-6 | TRBD1 | TRBV11-2 | 17 | CASSIYRGDRGNSPLHF | TGTGCCAGCAGCATATATCGAGGGGACAGGGGTAATTCACCCCTCCACTTT
- | TRBJ1-3 | - | TRBV7-2 | 14 | CASSPLGRVHTIYF | TGTGCCAGCAGCCCTCTGGGCAGGGTCCACACCATATATTTT
- | TRBJ2-4 | - | TRBV6-2/TRBV6-3 | 13 | CASTPGAKNIQYF | TGTGCCAGCACCCCCGGAGCCAAAAACATTCAGTACTTC
- | TRBJ1-1 | TRBD1 | TRBV19 | 13 | CASRDRVATEAFF | TGTGCCAGTAGAGACAGGGTTGCCACTGAAGCTTTCTTT
- | TRBJ1-3 | - | TRBV24-1 | 16 | CATSDSGQIGGNTIYF | TGTGCCACCAGTGACTCCGGACAGATAGGTGGAAACACCATATATTTT
- | TRBJ2-5 | - | TRBV7-2 | 15 | CASSYGQGIVETQYF | TGTGCCAGCAGCTACGGCCAGGGGATCGTAGAGACCCAGTACTTC
- | TRBJ2-1 | TRBD1 | TRBV5-4 | 13 | CASRPTGGNEQFF | TGTGCCAGCAGACCCACAGGGGGGAATGAGCAGTTCTTC
- | TRBJ2-3 | - | TRBV2 | 14 | CASSEALQANTQYF | TGTGCCAGCAGTGAAGCGCTTCAGGCGAATACGCAGTATTTT
- | TRBJ2-1 | - | TRBV29-1 | 12 | CSVVRHLNEQFF | TGCAGCGTTGTGAGACACCTCAATGAGCAGTTCTTC
once | TRBJ1-5 | - | TRBV29-1 | 13 | CSVGGRGAQPQHF | TGCAGCGTTGGGGGCCGAGGTGCCCAGCCCCAGCATTTT
- | TRBJ2-4 | - | TRBV15 | 14 | CATSRGGVQNIQYF | TGTGCCACCAGCAGAGGCGGGGTGCAAAACATTCAGTACTTC
- | TRBJ2-3 | TRBD2 | TRBV27 | 16 | CASSFVPSGTTDTQYF | TGTGCCAGCAGTTTCGTCCCTAGCGGGACCACAGATACGCAGTATTTT
- | TRBJ2-2 | TRBD2 | TRBV14 | 18 | CASSQGALAGASTGELFF | TGTGCCAGCAGCCAAGGTGCACTAGCGGGAGCGAGCACCGGGGAGCTGTTTTTT
once | TRBJ1-1 | - | TRBV6-5 | 13 | CASSYSTGIEAFF | TGTGCCAGCAGTTACTCTACAGGGATAGAAGCTTTCTTT
- | TRBJ1-1 | - | TRBV7-9 | 15 | CASSLAANSDTEAFF | TGTGCCAGCAGCTTAGCCGCTAACTCCGACACTGAAGCTTTCTTT
- | TRBJ1-1 | TRBD1 | TRBV19 | 14 | CACYQPGQGGEAFF | TGTGCCTGTTACCAGCCGGGACAGGGGGGAGAAGCTTTCTTT
- | TRBJ1-2 | TRBD1 | TRBV6-5 | 13 | CASRGQGRSGYTF | TGTGCCAGCAGGGGACAGGGGAGGAGCGGCTACACCTTC
- | TRBJ2-2 | TRBD2 | TRBV5-1 | 17 | CASTPLAGEGNTGELFF | TGCGCCAGCACGCCACTAGCGGGGGAAGGGAACACCGGGGAGCTGTTTTTT